These 30 T cell receptor beta chains were sequenced from one sample in a study of cytomegalovirus exposure and HLA in healthy donors. 60 Vbeta and 13 Jbeta primers were used in PCR. The assay was immunoSEQ multiplex PCR, and TCRdb's table has in-frame clones only and misses some. The sample lists approximately 200,000 clones, 60% to 80% seen once, with around 1.8% in the top ten. Material for sequencing was PBMCs. These receptors were obtained from a man aged 18-30 years in good health and CMV-seronegative.

This clone appeared a few times. The chain links TRBV19 to TRBJ2-1; a possible D gene is TRBD2 (6 bases). Germline V CDR1 and CDR2: LNHDA, SQIVND (reference sequence). Trimming took off 8 bases at V and 6 bases at J, with 20 bases between the two ends. The CDR3 consists of 15 residues. The CDR3 loop is CASEQRGGIANEQFF. CDR3 nucleotide sequence: TGTGCCAGTGAGCAAAGAGGAGGGATCGCCAATGAGCAGTTCTTC. Looking up the rest from reference TRBV19 and TRBJ2-1 gives the full variable domain: DGGITQSPKYLFRKEGQNVTLSCEQNLNHDAMYWYRQDPGQGLRLIYYSQIVNDFQKGDIAEGYSVSREKKESFPLTVTSAQKNPTAFYLCASEQRGGIANEQFFGPGTRLTVL.

This clone came up once. The V and J genes are TRBV13 and TRBJ2-1; TRBD1 aligns across 7 bases. J gave up 5 bases and V 5 bases, and 12 bases lay outside the gene matches. Germline assignment: CDR1 PRHDT and CDR2 FYEKMQ (reference sequence). The CDR3 has 16 amino acids. The CDR3 region is CASSRDWRQGNNEQFF. CDR3 sequence (DNA): TGTGCCAGCAGCCGTGATTGGAGACAGGGTAACAATGAGCAGTTCTTC.

The rearrangement links TRBV11-2 to TRBJ2-5, with D unclear. There are 13 residues in the CDR3. The V gene's germline CDR1 is SGHAT and CDR2 FQNNGV. The V end was cut by 2 bases, the J end by 3 bases, with 7 bases between. DNA for the CDR3: TGTGCCAGCAGCTTATACATGGAAGAGACCCAGTACTTC. It translates to CASSLYMEETQYF. The whole variable domain, filled in from reference TRBV11-2 and TRBJ2-5, reads EAGVAQSPRYKIIEKRQSVAFWCNPISGHATLYWYQQILGQGPKLLIQFQNNGVVDDSQLPKDRFSAERLKGVDSTLKIQPAKLEDSAVYLCASSLYMEETQYFGPGTRLLVL.

The J gene is TRBJ1-4, the V gene TRBV7-2; TRBD1 matches at 9 bases. With V trimmed by 5 bases and J by 5 bases, 6 bases remained unmatched. Germline lookup yields CDR1 SGHTA and CDR2 FQGNSA. CDR3 length: 15 amino acids. The CDR3 coding sequence is TGTGCCAGCAGCCCGGACAGGGGAAAAAATGAAAAACTGTTTTTT. This sequence encodes CASSPDRGKNEKLFF.

The chain employs TRBV23-1 and TRBJ1-2, with TRBD1 matching 8 bases. TRBV23-1 is noted as an ORF with a role that remains uncertain. Trimming removed 6 bases from V and 5 bases from J; junction bases left unmatched: 5. The CDR3 is 13 amino acids. The CDR3 loop reads CASRPRDRYGYTF. DNA of the CDR3: TGCGCCAGCAGGCCCCGGGACAGGTATGGCTACACCTTC.

Only a few counts were recorded for this clone. This sequence joins TRBV4-3 and TRBJ1-3; 7 bases fit TRBD1. Trimming at V came to 0 bases and at J to 3 bases, leaving 5 bases not matched to a gene. In germline, CDR1 is LGHNA, CDR2 YSLEER. The CDR3 length is 16 residues. The CDR3 DNA reads as TGCGCCAGCAGCCAAGAGAAGGGGGCGCGTGGAAACACCATATATTTT. It specifies CASSQEKGARGNTIYF.

The rearrangement joins TRBV2 to TRBJ2-7; D might be TRBD1 (6 bases). The V gene lost 5 bases and the J gene lost 5 bases, with 10 bases spanning the gap. The V gene's germline CDR1 is SNHLY and CDR2 FYNNEI. The CDR3 consists of 12 residues. In nucleotides, the CDR3 is TGTGCCAGCAGTAGGCGACAGGACGAGCAGTACTTC. It translates to CASSRRQDEQYF.

The chain has TRBV9 and TRBJ1-1; tentative D call: TRBD1 (5 bases). Trimming pared 0 bases from V and 3 bases from J, leaving 12 bases between. The length of the CDR3 is 15 residues. The germline CDR1 and CDR2 sequences are SGDLS and YYNGEE. CDR3 sequence: CASSVGPGWDTEAFF. The DNA for the CDR3 is TGTGCCAGCAGCGTAGGGCCAGGGTGGGACACTGAAGCTTTCTTT.

This clone is classed as medium-sized. This sample includes further DNA sequences coding for the same CDR3. The genes are TRBV10-3 and TRBJ2-7; the match to TRBD2 covers 7 bases. Unmatched junction bases numbered 1, after V lost 2 bases and J lost 0 bases. The CDR3 totals 14 residues. The germline gives CDR1 ENHRY, CDR2 SYGVKD. The CDR3 is CAISERGDSYEQYF. CDR3 sequence (DNA): TGTGCCATCAGTGAGCGGGGGGACTCCTACGAGCAGTACTTC.

This chain links TRBV13 with TRBJ2-7; possibly TRBD2 for D (7 bases). CDR1 is PRHDT, CDR2 FYEKMQ, per germline (reference sequence). This CDR3 region has 15 residues. With 5 bases removed from V and 2 bases from J, the gap between germline ends came to 16 bases. Written as DNA, the CDR3 is TGTGCCAGCAGCCCATCGGGGGAGGGGGCCTACGAGCAGTACTTC. Its protein product is CASSPSGEGAYEQYF.

CDR3 in DNA: TGTGCCAGCAATAGGCGGGGTGAGCAGTTCTTC. Translating gives CASNRRGEQFF. This chain connects TRBV7-2 to TRBJ2-1; possibly TRBD2 for D (6 bases). Germline CDR1 and CDR2: SGHTA and FQGNSA. CDR3 length: 11 amino acids. Trimming removed 7 bases from V and 9 bases from J, with 10 bases in between. Based on the CDR3 plus reference TRBV7-2 and TRBJ2-1, the full variable domain is GAGVSQSPSNKVTEKGKDVELRCDPISGHTALYWYRQSLGQGLEFLIYFQGNSAPDKSGLPSDRFSAERTGGSVSTLTIQRTQQEDSAVYLCASNRRGEQFFGPGTRLTVL.

Only a few counts were recorded for this clone. The rearrangement joins TRBV4-3 to TRBJ1-3; 10 nucleotides line up with TRBD1. The germline CDR1 and CDR2 sequences are LGHNA and YSLEER. This CDR3 has 14 amino acids. V shed 4 bases, J shed 8 bases, and the junction held 5 bases outside the gene matches. The CDR3 protein is CASSLGQGMDTIYF. The CDR3 DNA reads TGCGCCAGCAGCCTGGGACAGGGGATGGACACCATATATTTT.

This clone was seen only once. This rearrangement joins TRBV28 to TRBJ2-7; 8 nucleotides align to TRBD2. The V segment lost 6 bases and the J segment 2 bases; nucleotides outside the gene matches: 15. CDR1 and CDR2 from the germline V gene are MDHEN and SYDVKM. The CDR3 consists of 17 residues. The CDR3 DNA reads TGTGCCAGCAGGGCGGGGGAGGCGGGAGGACGAGCCTACGAGCAGTACTTC. Its translation is CASRAGEAGGRAYEQYF.

The J gene is TRBJ2-5, the V gene TRBV7-9; D perhaps matches TRBD2 (5 bases). Germline V gene lookup returns CDR1 SEHNR and CDR2 FQNEAQ (reference sequence). With 1 base removed from V and 1 base from J, the gap between germline ends came to 10 bases. The CDR3 has 15 residues. The CDR3 DNA reads as TGTGCCAGCAGCTTAGAATCGGGGAGCCAAGAGACCCAGTACTTC. It yields the protein CASSLESGSQETQYF.

The CDR3 region has the DNA TGTGCCAGCAGTGAATTACCACAGGGACCTAACACCGGGGAGCTGTTTTTT. It encodes CASSELPQGPNTGELFF. V gene TRBV25-1 combines with J gene TRBJ2-2, with a tentative D call TRBD1 (6 bases). The CDR3 is 17 amino acids. CDR1 and CDR2 from the germline V gene are MGHDK and SYGVNS. The ends were cut back, 1 base at V and 2 bases at J, with 14 bases in the middle.

This chain connects TRBV12-1 to TRBJ2-7; no DNA check was done on the table's D call, TRBD2. TRBV12-1 is marked as a pseudogene. This CDR3 spans 15 amino acids. The CDR3 region is CASSIKKLLSYEQYF. The CDR3 DNA follows: TGTGCCAGCTCAATTAAAAAGCTCCTTTCCTACGAGCAGTACTTC.

V gene TRBV6-5 combines with J gene TRBJ1-1; TRBD1 might be the D (5 bases). CDR1 is MNHEY and CDR2 is SVGAGI in the germline V gene. V was shortened by 6 bases and J by 5 bases, with 16 bases between the two germline ends. The CDR3 contains 14 residues. This CDR3 is CASSRGSKGTEAFF. CDR3 DNA: TGTGCCAGCAGCCGGGGGTCGAAGGGAACTGAAGCTTTCTTT.

In its sample, this clone was seen a few times. The chain carries TRBV6-5 and TRBJ2-2; D gene ambiguous. The CDR3 sequence is 13 residues long. Trimming removed 5 bases from V and 6 bases from J, with 10 bases in between. In germline, CDR1 is MNHEY, CDR2 SVGAGI. CDR3 DNA: TGTGCCAGCAGTGGCGGAGTTTCCGGGGAGCTGTTTTTT. Protein sequence: CASSGGVSGELFF.

V usage is TRBV7-2 and J usage is TRBJ1-2, with D perhaps TRBD1 (5 bases). Trimming took off 5 bases at V and 8 bases at J, with 15 bases between the two ends. Germline values: CDR1 SGHTA, CDR2 FQGNSA. The CDR3 totals 13 residues. Written as DNA, the CDR3 is TGTGCCAGCAGCCCCGGTGGGGGGGGAGGCTACACCTTC. This sequence encodes CASSPGGGGGYTF.

The chain carries TRBV7-9 and TRBJ2-3; 10 positions agree with TRBD2. V lost 4 bases to trimming and J lost 6 bases; unmatched junction nucleotides: 4. This CDR3 has 14 amino acids. In germline, CDR1 is SEHNR, CDR2 FQNEAQ (reference sequence). The CDR3 nucleotides are TGTGCCAGCAGCTCACTAGCGGGATCTGATACGCAGTATTTT. Its protein is CASSSLAGSDTQYF.

The rearrangement joins TRBV7-9 to TRBJ1-1, with a tentative D call TRBD1 (5 bases). The ends were cut back, 5 bases at V and 7 bases at J, with 11 bases in the middle. The germline V gene has CDR1 SEHNR and CDR2 FQNEAQ (reference sequence). The CDR3 totals 12 residues. This chain's CDR3 is CASSRTGGEAFF. The DNA of the CDR3 is TGTGCCAGCAGCCGAACCGGGGGTGAAGCTTTCTTT.

The rearrangement links TRBV7-6 to TRBJ1-1; D remains ambiguous. Germline loops: CDR1 SGHVS, CDR2 FNYEAQ. Trimming took 5 bases from V and 1 from J, leaving 8 bases between them. The length of the CDR3 is 13 residues. The CDR3, as DNA: TGTGCCAGCAGCCCCCCAGGGAACACTGAAGCTTTCTTT. Its protein product is CASSPPGNTEAFF.

This clone was observed a handful of times. The chain has TRBV6-5 and TRBJ2-7; 8 bases line up with TRBD2. Germline CDR1 reads MNHEY; CDR2 reads SVGAGI. The CDR3 spans 15 residues. V lost 4 bases, J lost 3 bases, and 8 bases stayed unmatched. In DNA, the CDR3 is TGTGCCAGCAGTTCCACTAGCGGCGTATTCTACGAGCAGTACTTC. Translation gives CASSSTSGVFYEQYF.

In its sample, this clone was seen a few times. V gene TRBV9 combines with J gene TRBJ2-7, with D possibly being TRBD1 (6 bases). The CDR3 contains 12 residues. CDR1 and CDR2 (germline): SGDLS, YYNGEE. V shed 4 bases and J shed 9 bases, with 14 bases lying between them. The CDR3 DNA reads TGTGCCAGCAGCTCGACAGGTCAGGCGCAGTACTTC. It is translated as CASSSTGQAQYF.

This clone was detected only a few times. The same CDR3 also results from other DNA sequences found in this sample. This chain uses TRBV14 with TRBJ2-7; the D is unclear. This CDR3 has 15 residues. V lost 1 base and J 0 bases, leaving 10 bases between the germline ends. Germline loops: CDR1 SGHDN, CDR2 FVKESK. CDR3 sequence: CASSQGHLISYEQYF. The CDR3 DNA sequence: TGTGCCAGCAGCCAAGGACACCTCATCTCCTACGAGCAGTACTTC.

This chain connects TRBV13 to TRBJ2-5, with TRBD2 as a possible D gene (6 bases). The J call may be wrong; the DNA end is better matched by TRBJ2-7. The CDR3 runs to 16 residues. Germline V lookup: CDR1 PRHDT, CDR2 FYEKMQ (reference sequence). CDR3 nucleotides: TGTGCCAGCAGCTTACGCCTGAGGGCGGGACTCCACGAGCAGTACTTC. Protein product: CASSLRLRAGLHEQYF.

The chain uses TRBV29-1 and TRBJ1-2; TRBD1 is a possible D gene (6 bases). Germline lookup yields CDR1 SQVTM and CDR2 ANQGSEA. The CDR3 spans 12 residues. V was cut by 6 bases and J by 5 bases, with 13 bases left in between. The CDR3, as DNA: TGCAGCGTGTCTGGGGGCGGGTATGGCTACACCTTC. This gives the protein CSVSGGGYGYTF. The full variable domain, in which reference TRBV29-1 and TRBJ1-2 provide the parts outside the CDR3, is SAVISQKPSRDICQRGTSLTIQCQVDSQVTMMFWYRQQPGQSLTLIATANQGSEATYESGFVIDKFPISRPNLTFSTLTVSNMSPEDSSIYLCSVSGGGYGYTFGSGTRLTVV.

This clone has more than one count but fewer than ten. The chain joins TRBV7-2 to TRBJ1-2, with 8 bases fitting TRBD1. This CDR3 contains 14 residues. V was clipped by 4 bases and J by 5 bases; unmatched bases: 6. The germline V gene encodes CDR1 SGHTA and CDR2 FQGNSA. The CDR3: CASSYLQGGYGYTF. The DNA of the CDR3 is TGTGCCAGCAGCTACCTACAGGGGGGGTATGGCTACACCTTC.

The chain combines TRBV7-9 with TRBJ2-5; 9 bases map to TRBD1. V was clipped by 0 bases and J by 6 bases; unmatched bases: 5. CDR3 length: 15 amino acids. Per germline, CDR1 SEHNR and CDR2 FQNEAQ (reference sequence). The DNA for the CDR3 is TGTGCCAGCAGCTTAGCGTTGGGACAGGGAAAGACCCAGTACTTC. Its protein is CASSLALGQGKTQYF.

The chain has TRBV18 and TRBJ2-7; 7 nucleotides agree with TRBD1. Germline CDR1 and CDR2: KGHSH and LQKENI. The CDR3 sequence is 15 residues long. The junction had 3 bases not matched to a gene; V was cut back by 1 base and J by 0 bases. This chain's CDR3 is CASSPLRQGSYEQYF. DNA of the CDR3: TGTGCCAGCTCACCACTAAGACAGGGCTCCTACGAGCAGTACTTC.